These 24 T cell receptor beta chains came from one sample sequenced in a study of graft-versus-host responses after intestinal transplantation. Antigens of these TCRs are unknown. Sequencing was performed with immunoSEQ multiplex PCR; in TCRdb, only in-frame clones are kept and a portion is missing. Of tens of thousands of clones detected, less than 95% appear once; the ten largest clones hold approximately 1.3%. The source material was unstimulated CD8+ T cells sorted from spleen or lymph node cells, sampled before intestinal transplant. The source is a human donor who received an intestinal transplant.

CDR3 loop: CASSFRDTYEQYF. The CDR3 nucleotides are TGTGCCAGCAGTTTCCGGGACACCTACGAGCAGTACTTC. The rearrangement uses TRBV27 and TRBJ2-7, with D perhaps matching TRBD1 (6 bases). The germline V gene has CDR1 MNHEY and CDR2 SMNVEV (reference sequence). Trimming shortened V by 3 bases and J by 2 bases, and 8 bases separated the two germline ends. The CDR3 spans 13 residues.

This chain connects TRBV7-9 to TRBJ2-3; 9 bases are shared with TRBD2. Germline V gene sequence: CDR1 SEHNR, CDR2 FQNEAQ (reference sequence). Trimming removed 3 bases from V and 5 bases from J; junction bases left unmatched: 6. The CDR3 contains 15 residues. The CDR3 protein is CASSLAGGPVDTQYF. CDR3 DNA: TGTGCCAGCAGCTTGGCGGGGGGGCCGGTAGATACGCAGTATTTT.

This clone is a singleton in its sample. This chain connects TRBV5-1 to TRBJ1-1; D might be TRBD1 (5 bases). With 3 bases removed from V and 4 bases from J, the gap between germline ends came to 19 bases. In germline, CDR1 is SGHRS, CDR2 YFSETQ. The CDR3 spans 16 residues. In nucleotides, the CDR3 is TGCGCCAGCAGCTGGGGCGGGGAGGGCCTCCCCACTGAAGCTTTCTTT. Its protein is CASSWGGEGLPTEAFF.

The V gene is TRBV9, the J gene TRBJ2-5; perhaps TRBD1 as D (5 bases). Trimming took 4 bases from V and 1 from J, leaving 8 bases between them. The germline CDR1 and CDR2 sequences are SGDLS and YYNGEE. CDR3 length equals 13 residues. DNA of the CDR3: TGTGCCAGCAGCCAGGGAATCCAAGAGACCCAGTACTTC. This gives the protein CASSQGIQETQYF.

The chain employs TRBV4-2 and TRBJ2-7; D is possibly TRBD2 (6 bases). The CDR3 loop spans 14 amino acids. Germline V lookup: CDR1 LGHNA, CDR2 YNFKEQ. V lost 0 bases and J 3 bases, leaving 9 bases between the germline ends. The CDR3 protein is CASSQDAGIYEQYF. The DNA for the CDR3 is TGTGCCAGCAGCCAAGATGCGGGGATCTACGAGCAGTACTTC.

V gene TRBV27 combines with J gene TRBJ2-7, with D hard to call. The CDR3 sequence is 14 residues long. Germline CDR1 is MNHEY and CDR2 is SMNVEV (reference sequence). V was shortened by 2 bases and J by 0 bases, with 8 bases between the two germline ends. The CDR3 loop is CASSLIWSSYEQYF. CDR3 DNA sequence: TGTGCCAGCAGTTTAATCTGGAGCTCCTACGAGCAGTACTTC.

This chain connects TRBV5-6 to TRBJ1-5, with D possibly TRBD1 on 5 matching bases. This CDR3 contains 13 residues. V dropped 4 bases and J dropped 2 bases, with 7 bases sitting between them. The germline V gene encodes CDR1 SGHDT and CDR2 YYEEEE. The CDR3 nucleotides read TGTGCCAGCAGCCGGGGGGGCAATCAGCCCCAGCATTTT. Protein product: CASSRGGNQPQHF.

The V and J genes are TRBV19 and TRBJ1-3; 9 positions agree with TRBD1. J lost 4 bases, V lost 10 bases, and 5 bases had no gene match. CDR3 length: 13 amino acids. Per the germline V gene, CDR1 is LNHDA and CDR2 is SQIVND (reference sequence). The CDR3 sequence: CATTGGLGNTIYF. The CDR3 bases are TGTGCCACCACAGGGGGCCTCGGAAACACCATATATTTT.

The chain is built from TRBV6-5 and TRBJ2-2, with 8 bases aligning to TRBD2. Unmatched junction bases numbered 7, after V lost 0 bases and J lost 7 bases. Germline lookup yields CDR1 MNHEY and CDR2 SVGAGI. This CDR3 contains 16 residues. This CDR3 reads CASSYSRGGYFGELFF. CDR3 in DNA: TGTGCCAGCAGTTACTCCCGGGGGGGGTACTTCGGGGAGCTGTTTTTT.

The chain recombines TRBV5-1 with TRBJ2-2; 7 bases are a match to TRBD2. V was clipped by 1 base and J by 5 bases; unmatched bases: 8. The CDR3 runs to 16 residues. Germline V gene lookup returns CDR1 SGHRS and CDR2 YFSETQ. CDR3 bases: TGCGCCAGCAGCTTGACATGGCTAGCGGCGACCGGGGAGCTGTTTTTT. Its translation: CASSLTWLAATGELFF.

CDR3 residues: CASSPPYEQYF. The CDR3 DNA follows: TGTGCCAGCAGCCCGCCCTACGAGCAGTACTTC. The J gene is TRBJ2-5, the V gene TRBV5-6; D is ambiguous. Matching the DNA end better, TRBJ2-7 makes the J call doubtful. Germline V gene lookup returns CDR1 SGHDT and CDR2 YYEEEE. The CDR3 has 11 amino acids.

The chain uses TRBV15 and TRBJ2-7, with TRBD2 identical over 9 bases. CDR1 and CDR2 (germline): LNHNV, YYDKDF (reference sequence). The CDR3 extends over 13 amino acids. The V and J ends lost 5 bases and 2 bases, in that order; junction bases with no gene match: 1. Written as DNA, the CDR3 is TGTGCCACCAGCCCTAGCGGGGCCTACGAGCAGTACTTC. It specifies CATSPSGAYEQYF. Using reference TRBV15 and TRBJ2-7 for the parts outside the CDR3, the full variable domain is DAMVIQNPRYQVTQFGKPVTLSCSQTLNHNVMYWYQQKSSQAPKLLFHYYDKDFNNEADTPDNFQSRRPNTSFCFLDIRSPGLGDTAMYLCATSPSGAYEQYFGPGTRLTVT.

The V call is TRBV29-1, the J call TRBJ2-7; 7 bases are a match to TRBD1. The CDR3 runs to 11 residues. Germline lookup yields CDR1 SQVTM and CDR2 ANQGSEA. V gave up 4 bases and J gave up 5 bases; unmatched junction bases: 2. The CDR3 reads CSVATGNEQYF. In DNA form, the CDR3 reads TGCAGCGTTGCGACAGGGAACGAGCAGTACTTC.

The chain joins TRBV29-1 to TRBJ2-2; the match to TRBD2 covers 7 bases. The CDR3 length is 14 residues. The junction had 3 bases not matched to a gene; V was cut back by 2 bases and J by 3 bases. CDR1 SQVTM and CDR2 ANQGSEA come from the germline V gene. The CDR3 DNA reads as TGCAGCGTTGAATTTGCGGGAGACACCGGGGAGCTGTTTTTT. Encoded protein: CSVEFAGDTGELFF.

The chain links TRBV29-1 to TRBJ2-1, with a tentative D call TRBD1 (6 bases). Trimming took off 1 base at V and 2 bases at J, with 15 bases between the two ends. The CDR3 has 16 residues. Germline V gene sequence: CDR1 SQVTM, CDR2 ANQGSEA. CDR3 amino acids: CSVEGVQGKAYNEQFF. The CDR3 DNA reads as TGCAGCGTTGAAGGAGTACAGGGTAAGGCCTACAATGAGCAGTTCTTC.

The chain carries TRBV27 and TRBJ1-4, with D unresolved. Germline V lookup: CDR1 MNHEY, CDR2 SMNVEV (reference sequence). The CDR3 runs to 14 residues. Between the trimmed V and J ends, which lost 6 bases and 2 bases, there was a span of 10 bases. The CDR3 protein is CASSGISTNEKLFF. CDR3 in DNA: TGTGCCAGCAGCGGGATTTCGACTAATGAAAAACTGTTTTTT.

The rearrangement links TRBV7-3 to TRBJ2-3; the D gene is possibly TRBD2 (6 bases). V lost 8 bases, J lost 2 bases, and 14 bases lay in between. The V gene's germline CDR1 is SGHTA and CDR2 FQGTGA. The CDR3 runs to 14 residues. CDR3 amino acids: CASRLAGPTDTQYF. The CDR3 DNA sequence: TGTGCCAGCCGCCTTGCGGGACCCACAGATACGCAGTATTTT.

J is TRBJ1-2 and V is TRBV4-1, with D possibly matching TRBD1 (6 bases). The CDR3 covers 16 residues. In germline, CDR1 is MGHRA, CDR2 YSYEKL. Trimming pared 0 bases from V and 0 bases from J, leaving 11 bases between. The CDR3 DNA reads as TGCGCCAGCAGCCAAGATACGAGGGGGTCTAACTATGGCTACACCTTC. Its translation is CASSQDTRGSNYGYTF.

This rearrangement joins TRBV29-1 to TRBJ2-7; the match to TRBD1 covers 7 bases. Trimming took 1 base from V and 3 from J; bases not matched to a gene: 3. There are 13 residues in the CDR3. Germline values: CDR1 SQVTM, CDR2 ANQGSEA. In DNA, the CDR3 is TGCAGCGTTGAAGGAGGGGACAGCTACGAGCAGTACTTC. It is translated as CSVEGGDSYEQYF.

V gene TRBV9 combines with J gene TRBJ2-2; 9 nucleotides align to TRBD2. Per the germline V gene, CDR1 is SGDLS and CDR2 is YYNGEE. The junction had 4 bases not matched to a gene; V was cut back by 0 bases and J by 7 bases. The length of the CDR3 is 15 residues. The CDR3 region is CASSVGGGAGGELFF. The CDR3 nucleotides read TGTGCCAGCAGCGTAGGCGGGGGGGCCGGCGGGGAGCTGTTTTTT.

V and J are TRBV29-1 and TRBJ2-2, with D tentatively TRBD1 (5 bases). There are 13 residues in the CDR3. Per the germline V gene, CDR1 is SQVTM and CDR2 is ANQGSEA. The V and J ends lost 3 bases and 6 bases respectively, with 11 bases between them. CDR3 amino acids: CSVDRQGAGELFF. CDR3 in DNA: TGCAGCGTTGATCGGCAGGGCGCCGGGGAGCTGTTTTTT.

The V call is TRBV21-1, the J call TRBJ2-3; TRBD1, the D gene given by the table, was not confirmed from the DNA. TRBV21-1 is described as a pseudogene. The CDR3 spans 17 residues. Written as DNA, the CDR3 is TGTGCCAGCAGCAAAGGGGGCCGTGAAATAAGCACAGATACGCAGTATTTT. Protein sequence: CASSKGGREISTDTQYF.

This sequence joins TRBV2 and TRBJ2-5, with D maybe TRBD2 (6 bases). The germline V and J ends were trimmed by 3 bases and 0 bases, with 11 bases remaining between them. The CDR3 is made up of 15 amino acids. Germline V gene data show CDR1 as SNHLY and CDR2 as FYNNEI. In DNA, the CDR3 is TGTGCCAGCAGTGACTCCCCGGGGGACCAAGAGACCCAGTACTTC. Translated: CASSDSPGDQETQYF.

This clone has a single count. This chain uses TRBV4-2 with TRBJ2-7; D ambiguous. The V end lost 0 bases, the J end lost 3 bases, and 6 bases lay between the germline ends. Germline V gene data show CDR1 as LGHNA and CDR2 as YNFKEQ. The CDR3 loop spans 13 amino acids. CDR3 region: CASSQEPDYEQYF. CDR3 nucleotide sequence: TGTGCCAGCAGCCAAGAACCAGACTACGAGCAGTACTTC.